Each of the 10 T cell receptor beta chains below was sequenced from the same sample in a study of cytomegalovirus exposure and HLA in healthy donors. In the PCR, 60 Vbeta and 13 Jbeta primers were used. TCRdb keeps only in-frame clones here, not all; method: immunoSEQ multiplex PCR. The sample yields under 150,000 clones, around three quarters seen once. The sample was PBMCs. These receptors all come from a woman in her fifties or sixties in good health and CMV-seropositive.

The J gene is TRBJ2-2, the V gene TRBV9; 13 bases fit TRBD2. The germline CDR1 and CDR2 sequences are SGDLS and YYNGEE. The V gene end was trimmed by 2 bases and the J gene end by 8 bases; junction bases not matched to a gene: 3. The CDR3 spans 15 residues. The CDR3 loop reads CASSVRTSGGGELFF. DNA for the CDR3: TGTGCCAGCAGCGTCAGGACTAGCGGGGGTGGGGAGCTGTTTTTT.

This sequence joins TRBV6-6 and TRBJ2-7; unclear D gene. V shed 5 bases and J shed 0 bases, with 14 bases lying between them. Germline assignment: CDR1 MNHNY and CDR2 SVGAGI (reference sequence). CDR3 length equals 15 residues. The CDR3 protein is CASSPTRDTSYEQYF. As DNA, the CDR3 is TGTGCCAGCAGTCCCACCCGCGACACCTCCTACGAGCAGTACTTC.

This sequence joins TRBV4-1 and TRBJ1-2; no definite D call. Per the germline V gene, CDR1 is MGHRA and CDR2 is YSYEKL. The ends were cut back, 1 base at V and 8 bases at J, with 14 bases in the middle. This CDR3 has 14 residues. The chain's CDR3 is CASSQAAAGSGYTF. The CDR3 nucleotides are TGCGCCAGCAGCCAAGCGGCAGCGGGTAGCGGCTACACCTTC.

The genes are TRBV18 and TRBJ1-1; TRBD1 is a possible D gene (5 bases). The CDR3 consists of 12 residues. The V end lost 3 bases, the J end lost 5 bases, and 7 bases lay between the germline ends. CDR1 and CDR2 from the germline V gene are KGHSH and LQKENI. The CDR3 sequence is CASSPRQTEAFF. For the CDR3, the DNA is TGTGCCAGCTCACCGCGACAGACTGAAGCTTTCTTT.

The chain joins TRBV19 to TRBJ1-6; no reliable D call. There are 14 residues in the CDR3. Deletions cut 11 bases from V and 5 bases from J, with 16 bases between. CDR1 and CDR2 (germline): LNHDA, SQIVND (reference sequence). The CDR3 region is CAASRGTDNSPLHF. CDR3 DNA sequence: TGTGCCGCCAGTCGGGGAACAGATAATTCACCCCTCCACTTT.

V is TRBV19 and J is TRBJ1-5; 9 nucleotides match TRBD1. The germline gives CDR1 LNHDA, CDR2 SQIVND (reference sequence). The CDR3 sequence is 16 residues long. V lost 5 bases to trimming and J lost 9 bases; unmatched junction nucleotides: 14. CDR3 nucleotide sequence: TGTGCCAGTAGTCCTCGAGACAGGGGGGGGATCCGGCCCCAGCATTTT. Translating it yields CASSPRDRGGIRPQHF.

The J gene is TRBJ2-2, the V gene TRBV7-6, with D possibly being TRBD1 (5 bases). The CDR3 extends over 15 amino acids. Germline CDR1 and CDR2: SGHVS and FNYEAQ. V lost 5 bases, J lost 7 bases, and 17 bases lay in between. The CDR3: CASSPTLRGNGELFF. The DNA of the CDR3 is TGTGCCAGCAGCCCCACTTTAAGGGGTAACGGGGAGCTGTTTTTT.

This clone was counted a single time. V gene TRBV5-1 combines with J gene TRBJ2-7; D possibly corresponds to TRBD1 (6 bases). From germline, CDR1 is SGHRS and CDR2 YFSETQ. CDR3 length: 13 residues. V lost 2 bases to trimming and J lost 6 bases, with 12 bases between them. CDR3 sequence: CASSLQGSGEQYF. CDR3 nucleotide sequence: TGCGCCAGCAGCTTACAGGGTTCGGGCGAGCAGTACTTC.

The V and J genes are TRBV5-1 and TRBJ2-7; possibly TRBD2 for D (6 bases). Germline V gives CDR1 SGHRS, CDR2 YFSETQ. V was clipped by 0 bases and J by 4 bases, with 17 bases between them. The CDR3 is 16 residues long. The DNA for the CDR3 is TGCGCCAGCAGCTTGGCCCCCGGGCGGGGACCATACGAGCAGTACTTC. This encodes CASSLAPGRGPYEQYF.

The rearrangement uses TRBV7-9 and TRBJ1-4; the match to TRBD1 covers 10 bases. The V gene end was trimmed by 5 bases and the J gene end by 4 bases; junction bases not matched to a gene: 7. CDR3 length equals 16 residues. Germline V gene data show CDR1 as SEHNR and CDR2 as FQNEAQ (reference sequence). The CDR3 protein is CASSPGTGEVNEKLFF. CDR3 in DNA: TGTGCCAGCAGCCCCGGGACAGGGGAGGTTAATGAAAAACTGTTTTTT.